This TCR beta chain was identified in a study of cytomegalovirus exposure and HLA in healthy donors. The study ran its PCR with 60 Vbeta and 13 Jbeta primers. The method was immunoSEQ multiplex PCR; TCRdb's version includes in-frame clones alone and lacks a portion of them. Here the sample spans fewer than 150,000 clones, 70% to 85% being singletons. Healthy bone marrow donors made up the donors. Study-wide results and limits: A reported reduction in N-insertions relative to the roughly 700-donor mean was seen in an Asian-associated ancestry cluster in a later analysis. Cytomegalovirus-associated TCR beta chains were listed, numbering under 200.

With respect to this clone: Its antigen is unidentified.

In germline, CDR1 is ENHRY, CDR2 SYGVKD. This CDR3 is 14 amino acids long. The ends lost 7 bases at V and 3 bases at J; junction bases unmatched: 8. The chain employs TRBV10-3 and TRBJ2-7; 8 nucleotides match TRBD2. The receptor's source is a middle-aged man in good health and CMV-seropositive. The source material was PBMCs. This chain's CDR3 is CAITDPSGYYEQYF. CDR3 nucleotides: TGTGCCATCACTGATCCTAGCGGGTACTACGAGCAGTACTTC.